A selection of T cell receptor beta chains follows, all from one sample in a study of blood T cells in healthy people across ages. TCRdb itself ran the 5' RACE reads through MiXCR, one entry per CDR3 protein. The table records approximately 900,000 distinct CDR3 sequences, 25% to 35% of them present only once. The same data also contributed to another study, on T cells of mothers and their children.

The sequenced sample consisted of blood. These receptors were taken from a woman between 40 and 50 years old in good health. Each CDR3 is given with its conserved first and last residue. The order of the fields is V gene, D gene, J gene, clone size, CDR3 DNA, CDR3 protein. D genes are given only for firm matches. Expanded clones are given a class, and other clones once, few, many or no size at all.

v_call: TRBV7-9
d_call: -
j_call: TRBJ1-2
clone_size: -
cdr3_nt: TGTGCCAGCAGCCCACAAGTCCAAGCTAACTATGGCTTCACCTTC
cdr3_aa: CASSPQVQANYGFTF

v_call: TRBV28
d_call: -
j_call: TRBJ2-1
clone_size: -
cdr3_nt: TGTGCCAGCAGCTTATTACAGGGTAATGAGCAGGTCTTC
cdr3_aa: CASSLLQGNEQVF

v_call: TRBV7-9
d_call: TRBD1
j_call: TRBJ1-1
clone_size: few
cdr3_nt: TGTGCCAGCAGCCAACCTGACAGGGCGAACACTGAAGCTTTCTTT
cdr3_aa: CASSQPDRANTEAFF

v_call: TRBV29-1
d_call: TRBD2
j_call: TRBJ2-7
clone_size: many
cdr3_nt: TGCAGCGTTGAAGATGGGCCGGGAGGGATCTCCTACGAGCAGTACTTC
cdr3_aa: CSVEDGPGGISYEQYF

v_call: TRBV20-1
d_call: -
j_call: TRBJ1-2
clone_size: -
cdr3_nt: TGCAGTGCTAGAGCGGGCAGGGCTCTTGAGGGCTACACCTTC
cdr3_aa: CSARAGRALEGYTF

v_call: TRBV2
d_call: -
j_call: TRBJ2-1
clone_size: many
cdr3_nt: TGTGCCAGCACCCAGGAGGGCTTGGGGACCCCACAGTTCTTC
cdr3_aa: CASTQEGLGTPQFF

v_call: TRBV5-4
d_call: -
j_call: TRBJ1-1
clone_size: few
cdr3_nt: TGTGCCAGCAGCTCCGGGACGGTCACTGAAGCTTTCTTT
cdr3_aa: CASSSGTVTEAFF

v_call: TRBV5-6
d_call: -
j_call: TRBJ2-1
clone_size: -
cdr3_nt: TGTGCCAGCAGCTTGACCCAACAGAGAGAGACCCAGTTCTTC
cdr3_aa: CASSLTQQRETQFF

v_call: TRBV12-3/TRBV12-4
d_call: -
j_call: TRBJ1-2
clone_size: -
cdr3_nt: TGTGCCAACGGGGGGCGATGGGGCTACACCTTC
cdr3_aa: CANGGRWGYTF

v_call: TRBV4-3
d_call: -
j_call: TRBJ2-5
clone_size: -
cdr3_nt: TGCGTCAGCAGCCAAGATAGGGGGGGTAGTGGCGAGCGGTACTTC
cdr3_aa: CVSSQDRGGSGERYF

v_call: TRBV6-2/TRBV6-3
d_call: -
j_call: TRBJ1-1
clone_size: few
cdr3_nt: TGTGCCAGCAGTTACCAGTTACCGGGTTCCCATGAAGCTTTCTTT
cdr3_aa: CASSYQLPGSHEAFF

v_call: TRBV20-1
d_call: TRBD2
j_call: TRBJ2-7
clone_size: -
cdr3_nt: TGCAGTGTCTCGGACCCTCTGCGGGGGGGGTACGAGCAGTACTTC
cdr3_aa: CSVSDPLRGGYEQYF

v_call: TRBV5-1
d_call: -
j_call: TRBJ2-5
clone_size: -
cdr3_nt: TGCGCCGACAGGCCCGCTGTAGGGACCTCCAGGGAGACCCAGTACTTC
cdr3_aa: CADRPAVGTSRETQYF

v_call: TRBV12-3/TRBV12-4
d_call: TRBD1
j_call: TRBJ1-2
clone_size: -
cdr3_nt: TGTGCCAGCAGTTCCTGGACAGGGATCGCGGCAAACGGCTACACCTTC
cdr3_aa: CASSSWTGIAANGYTF

v_call: TRBV19
d_call: -
j_call: TRBJ1-1
clone_size: few
cdr3_nt: TGTGCCAGTAGTGACCGCCGAGGGTTGAACACTGAAGCTTTCTTT
cdr3_aa: CASSDRRGLNTEAFF

v_call: TRBV7-8
d_call: TRBD2
j_call: TRBJ2-3
clone_size: few
cdr3_nt: TGTGCCAGCAGTCGCGGGGGGGCGAGCGCAGATACGCAGTATTTT
cdr3_aa: CASSRGGASADTQYF

v_call: TRBV4-3
d_call: -
j_call: TRBJ1-5
clone_size: -
cdr3_nt: TGCGCCAGCAACCAAGGAAGCAATCAGCCCCAGCATTTT
cdr3_aa: CASNQGSNQPQHF

v_call: TRBV20-1
d_call: -
j_call: TRBJ1-2
clone_size: -
cdr3_nt: TGCAGTGCTAGGAACGACAGGTCCTATGGCTACACCTTC
cdr3_aa: CSARNDRSYGYTF

v_call: TRBV3-1
d_call: -
j_call: TRBJ1-2
clone_size: -
cdr3_nt: TGTGCCAGCAGCCAAGGCCGAGAAGTCTATGGCTACACCTTC
cdr3_aa: CASSQGREVYGYTF

v_call: TRBV9
d_call: -
j_call: TRBJ2-3
clone_size: -
cdr3_nt: TGTGCCAGCAGCGTAGCGGCAGGGGCTGCAGATACGCAGTATTTT
cdr3_aa: CASSVAAGAADTQYF

v_call: TRBV4-1
d_call: -
j_call: TRBJ2-1
clone_size: many
cdr3_nt: TGCGCCAGCAGCCCTCCTCTAAATCCGCTTAGCTCCTACAATGAGCAGTTCTTC
cdr3_aa: CASSPPLNPLSSYNEQFF

v_call: TRBV20-1
d_call: TRBD1
j_call: TRBJ1-5
clone_size: -
cdr3_nt: TGCAGTGCATGGGACAGAGATCAGCCCCAGCATTTT
cdr3_aa: CSAWDRDQPQHF

v_call: TRBV5-1
d_call: -
j_call: TRBJ1-1
clone_size: many
cdr3_nt: TGTGCCAGCAGCTTGGCGCCAGGGGACACTGAAGCTTTCTTT
cdr3_aa: CASSLAPGDTEAFF

v_call: TRBV20-1
d_call: -
j_call: TRBJ1-6
clone_size: few
cdr3_nt: TGCAGCGCTAGACGTATTCAGGGAGGAGATAATTCACCCCTCCACTTT
cdr3_aa: CSARRIQGGDNSPLHF

v_call: TRBV6-2/TRBV6-3
d_call: TRBD1
j_call: TRBJ1-5
clone_size: -
cdr3_nt: TGTGCCAGCAACGACAGGGTAAATCAGCCCCAGCATTTT
cdr3_aa: CASNDRVNQPQHF

v_call: TRBV6-5
d_call: -
j_call: TRBJ2-2
clone_size: -
cdr3_nt: TGTGCCAGCAGTTACCCCGGACTATCCGGGGAGCTGTTTTTT
cdr3_aa: CASSYPGLSGELFF

v_call: TRBV7-3
d_call: TRBD2
j_call: TRBJ2-1
clone_size: few
cdr3_nt: TGTGCCAGCAGCCCCCAGAGACTAGCGGAAAATGAGCAGTTCTTC
cdr3_aa: CASSPQRLAENEQFF

v_call: TRBV6-5
d_call: -
j_call: TRBJ2-1
clone_size: many
cdr3_nt: TGTGCCAGCAGTTACTCGGGGGCTACGAACGTCTATGAGCAGTTCTTC
cdr3_aa: CASSYSGATNVYEQFF

v_call: TRBV6-5
d_call: -
j_call: TRBJ2-1
clone_size: -
cdr3_nt: TGTACCAGCAGTTACTCGAACGAGCGTGTTGGTGAGCAGTTCTTC
cdr3_aa: CTSSYSNERVGEQFF

v_call: TRBV6-1
d_call: -
j_call: TRBJ1-5
clone_size: -
cdr3_nt: TGTGCCAGCAGTGAACTGTTAGGGGGAAATCAGCCCCAGCATTTT
cdr3_aa: CASSELLGGNQPQHF

v_call: TRBV7-2
d_call: -
j_call: TRBJ1-3
clone_size: few
cdr3_nt: TGTGCCAGCAGCCTTCGGACCTTTGGACCTGGAAACACCATATATTTT
cdr3_aa: CASSLRTFGPGNTIYF

v_call: TRBV7-3
d_call: -
j_call: TRBJ2-1
clone_size: -
cdr3_nt: TGTACCAGCAGCTTCCAGGGGCTCGACACTTACAATGAGCAGTTCTTC
cdr3_aa: CTSSFQGLDTYNEQFF